Listed here are 26 T cell receptor beta chains from one sample, sequenced in a study of blood T cells in healthy people across ages. Together with a sample-barcoded 5' primer, a J-beta primer mix was included in a second PCR lasting about 6 to 11 cycles. TCRdb passed the 5' RACE reads through MiXCR, listing each CDR3 protein once. The data show approximately 600,000 distinct CDR3 sequences, around three fifths seen once. The source material was blood. Receptor source: a man aged 60-69 years in good health.

V is TRBV4-1 and J is TRBJ2-2; 9 positions match TRBD1. The CDR3 is 16 residues long. Unmatched junction bases numbered 4, after V lost 3 bases and J lost 2 bases. CDR1 and CDR2 from the germline V gene are MGHRA and YSYEKL. CDR3 in DNA: TGCGCCAGCAGCCAGGGGACAGGGCGCAACACCGGGGAGCTGTTTTTT. Residues: CASSQGTGRNTGELFF.

V and J are TRBV5-1 and TRBJ2-1; 8 bases line up with TRBD2. Germline V gene lookup returns CDR1 SGHRS and CDR2 YFSETQ. Germline trimming cut 1 base from V and 6 bases from J; bases unmatched to any gene: 12. There are 17 residues in the CDR3. The CDR3 loop is CASSLMRGAGGGNEQFF. CDR3 DNA sequence: TGCGCCAGCAGCTTGATGCGCGGCGCGGGGGGCGGCAATGAGCAGTTCTTC. Full variable domain (missing parts from reference TRBV5-1 and TRBJ2-1): KAGVTQTPRYLIKTRGQQVTLSCSPISGHRSVSWYQQTPGQGLQFLFEYFSETQRNKGNFPGRFSGRQFSNSRSEMNVSTLELGDSALYLCASSLMRGAGGGNEQFFGPGTRLTVL.

CDR3 DNA sequence: TGTGCCAGCAGCGGAGCTGAATCCTACGAGCAGTACTTC. Amino acids: CASSGAESYEQYF. The chain has TRBV7-8 and TRBJ2-7; D remains ambiguous. CDR1 SGHVS and CDR2 FQNEAQ come from the germline V gene. Trimming cost V 5 bases and J 1 base, with 9 bases left between them. The CDR3 is made up of 13 amino acids.

The DNA for the CDR3 is TGCGCCAGCAGCTTGGCCCCAATAACCACAGGAGGAGAGACCCAGTACTTC. Residues: CASSLAPITTGGETQYF. The rearrangement uses TRBV5-1 and TRBJ2-5; D possibly uses TRBD1 or TRBD2 (5 bases each). CDR3 length: 17 residues. CDR1 and CDR2 (germline): SGHRS, YFSETQ. The V end lost 0 bases, the J end lost 4 bases, and 19 bases lay between the germline ends.

The chain carries TRBV18 and TRBJ2-1; weak D call: TRBD2 (5 bases). Near its end, the DNA agrees better with TRBJ2-7, so the J call may be wrong. CDR1 and CDR2 (germline): KGHSH, LQKENI. The CDR3 length is 14 residues. The CDR3 loop reads CASSPTEGAYEQYF. The CDR3 coding sequence is TGTGCCAGCTCACCTACCGAGGGCGCGTACGAGCAGTACTTC.

V and J are TRBV18 and TRBJ2-3; TRBD1 aligns across 8 bases. CDR3 length equals 13 residues. V shed 2 bases and J 9 bases; nucleotides not matched to a gene: 4. From germline, CDR1 is KGHSH and CDR2 LQKENI. The CDR3 sequence: CASSPAGGGTQYF. The DNA of the CDR3 is TGTGCCAGCTCACCAGCAGGGGGCGGAACGCAGTATTTT.

This clonotype is a singleton in its sample. The chain combines TRBV3-1 with TRBJ2-5; maybe TRBD2 (6 bases). The V end was cut by 3 bases, the J end by 1 base, with 15 bases between. The CDR3 is made up of 16 amino acids. Germline V gene sequence: CDR1 LGHDT, CDR2 YNNKEL (reference sequence). CDR3 nucleotide sequence: TGTGCCAGCAGCCAGGCCCCGGGACTTCGCCAAGAGACCCAGTACTTC. Amino acids: CASSQAPGLRQETQYF.

The chain combines TRBV18 with TRBJ2-1; D is possibly TRBD1 (7 bases). Trimming shortened V by 3 bases and J by 12 bases, and 21 bases separated the two germline ends. CDR3 length: 15 amino acids. CDR1 and CDR2 from the germline V gene are KGHSH and LQKENI. CDR3 DNA sequence: TGTGCCAGCTCACCGTTAGTGGAGGGGGCCCCTGGGCAGTTCTTC. Encoded protein: CASSPLVEGAPGQFF.

This clonotype came up a few times. The rearrangement uses TRBV10-1 and TRBJ2-1, with 9 bases matching TRBD2. There are 16 residues in the CDR3. V lost 6 bases, J lost 5 bases, and 11 bases stayed unmatched. Germline CDR1 and CDR2: WNHNN and SYGVQD (reference sequence). The CDR3: CASRQSSGAGHNEQFF. CDR3 in DNA: TGCGCCAGCAGACAGTCTAGCGGGGCTGGGCACAATGAGCAGTTCTTC.

The genes are TRBV6-1 and TRBJ2-5; no clear D. The J call may be mistaken, given a closer DNA end match to TRBJ2-7. This CDR3 has 12 residues. Germline V gives CDR1 MNHNS, CDR2 SASEGT. The CDR3 nucleotides read TGTGCCAGCAGTTCGTCCCGGGACGAGCAGTACTTC. Its protein product is CASSSSRDEQYF.

This clonotype was seen at least ten times. The chain links TRBV11-3 to TRBJ2-4; 8 bases are shared with TRBD1. The V and J ends lost 4 bases and 9 bases, in that order; junction bases with no gene match: 14. CDR3 size: 16 residues. Per germline, CDR1 SGHNT and CDR2 YENEEA. The CDR3 DNA follows: TGTGCCAGCAGCTCGGGGACAGGCTTAGCAAGGGGCATTCAGTACTTC. This codes for CASSSGTGLARGIQYF.

The chain is built from TRBV20-1 and TRBJ1-5; tentative D call: TRBD1 (5 bases). The ends were cut back, 4 bases at V and 11 bases at J, with 27 bases in the middle. This CDR3 comprises 16 residues. Germline V CDR1 and CDR2: DFQATT, SNEGSKA (reference sequence). This CDR3 is CSAMPGLAGVIETQHF. The CDR3 DNA is TGCAGTGCTATGCCGGGACTAGCGGGGGTGATAGAGACCCAGCATTTT.

The V call is TRBV6-2 or TRBV6-3, the J call TRBJ2-4; TRBD2 might be the D (7 bases). CDR3 size: 14 residues. V lost 6 bases to trimming and J lost 9 bases, with 18 bases between them. CDR1 is MNHEY, CDR2 SVGEGT, per germline. The CDR3 loop reads CASSRGPGEGIQYF. The CDR3 DNA sequence: TGTGCCAGCAGCCGCGGCCCAGGGGAGGGCATTCAGTACTTC.

This clonotype has only a few counts. CDR3 sequence: CAITAGDRYEQYF. As DNA, the CDR3 is TGTGCCATCACCGCGGGGGATCGTTACGAGCAGTACTTC. The gene calls are TRBV10-3 and TRBJ2-7; the match to TRBD2 covers 7 bases. There are 13 residues in the CDR3. CDR1 is ENHRY and CDR2 is SYGVKD in the germline V gene. V was clipped by 7 bases and J by 4 bases; unmatched bases: 7.

The V and J genes are TRBV20-1 and TRBJ1-5, with D uncertain. CDR1 is DFQATT, CDR2 SNEGSKA, per germline (reference sequence). V dropped 3 bases and J dropped 1 base, with 7 bases sitting between them. CDR3 length equals 13 residues. The CDR3 DNA is TGCAGTGCTAGTCAGCGGAGCAATCAGCCCCAGCATTTT. Encoded protein: CSASQRSNQPQHF.

This chain uses TRBV27 with TRBJ2-7; unclear D gene. V was trimmed by 5 bases and J by 0 bases, leaving 8 bases between them. Germline assignment: CDR1 MNHEY and CDR2 SMNVEV (reference sequence). The CDR3 loop spans 13 amino acids. CDR3 in DNA: TGTGCCAGCAGTCACAAGACCTCCTACGAGCAGTACTTC. This sequence encodes CASSHKTSYEQYF.

The chain employs TRBV9 and TRBJ2-3; 7 bases agree with TRBD2. CDR1 and CDR2 from the germline V gene are SGDLS and YYNGEE. The trim removed 4 bases at V and 0 bases at J, leaving 5 bases unmatched. The length of the CDR3 is 15 residues. Written as DNA, the CDR3 is TGTGCCAGCAGCCGGGGGGACGGAAGCACAGATACGCAGTATTTT. Its translation is CASSRGDGSTDTQYF.

The V and J genes are TRBV5-1 and TRBJ2-5, with TRBD1 matching over 8 bases. The end of the DNA aligns better with TRBJ2-7, so the J call may be wrong. The CDR3 spans 14 residues. Per germline, CDR1 SGHRS and CDR2 YFSETQ. In DNA form, the CDR3 reads TGCGCCAGCAGCTTAAGCCAGGGGGCCTCCGAGCAGTACTTC. Residues: CASSLSQGASEQYF.

The DNA of the CDR3 is TGTGCCATAAAACCCGGTGAGGGGCAAGGTGGGCAAGAGACCCAGTACTTC. This encodes CAIKPGEGQGGQETQYF. This chain uses TRBV10-3 with TRBJ2-5; D could derive from TRBD1 or TRBD2 (5 bases each). Germline CDR1 is ENHRY and CDR2 is SYGVKD. This CDR3 region has 17 residues. Trimming took off 9 bases at V and 2 bases at J, with 25 bases between the two ends.

This clonotype appeared a few times. This rearrangement joins TRBV27 to TRBJ2-3; D remains unclear. The CDR3 spans 12 residues. The germline V gene encodes CDR1 MNHEY and CDR2 SMNVEV (reference sequence). V lost 3 bases to trimming and J lost 6 bases, with 7 bases between them. CDR3 coding DNA: TGTGCCAGCAGTTTCCTAGGGGATACGCAGTATTTT. Translating it yields CASSFLGDTQYF.

This clonotype was seen only a few times. The chain carries TRBV2 and TRBJ1-2; D is uncertain. The CDR3 covers 15 residues. V was clipped by 3 bases and J by 1 base, with 12 bases between them. In germline, CDR1 is SNHLY, CDR2 FYNNEI. The CDR3 DNA reads TGTGCCAGCAGTGAGGGAGGGATCAATAACTATGGCTACACCTTC. Amino acids: CASSEGGINNYGYTF.

This clonotype turned up a few times. This chain links TRBV9 with TRBJ2-5; unclear D gene. In germline, CDR1 is SGDLS, CDR2 YYNGEE. Trimming took off 4 bases at V and 8 bases at J, with 30 bases between the two ends. The CDR3 has 18 amino acids. CDR3 sequence: CASSMVGITVMGYPTQYF. For the CDR3, the DNA is TGTGCCAGCAGCATGGTCGGAATCACGGTCATGGGTTATCCTACCCAGTACTTC.

V and J are TRBV11-1 and TRBJ2-1; D may be TRBD1 (5 bases). The CDR3 covers 15 residues. Germline V lookup: CDR1 SGHAT, CDR2 FQDESV (reference sequence). V lost 1 base to trimming and J lost 12 bases, with 19 bases between them. The CDR3 nucleotides read TGTGCCAGCAGCTTAGGGGGCTCGGCCCTCGGTGGGCAGTTCTTC. The encoded protein is CASSLGGSALGGQFF.

CDR3 in DNA: TGTGCCAGCAGCTTAGGTCGAGCGGGGGAGACCCAGTACTTC. It specifies CASSLGRAGETQYF. The rearrangement joins TRBV11-2 to TRBJ2-5; the match to TRBD2 covers 7 bases. Germline CDR1 SGHAT, CDR2 FQNNGV. This CDR3 is 14 amino acids long. V was clipped by 1 base and J by 5 bases; unmatched bases: 4.

This clonotype was counted once. The CDR3 DNA follows: TGTGCCAGCAGCCGCTCCTCTAGCGGGGGGTCCTACGAGCAGTACTTC. Amino acids: CASSRSSSGGSYEQYF. This chain connects TRBV6-5 to TRBJ2-7; 11 bases match TRBD2. Germline CDR1 is MNHEY and CDR2 is SVGAGI. This CDR3 has 16 residues. The J segment lost 1 base and the V segment lost 6 bases, leaving 8 bases of the junction unmatched.

In the case of this clonotype: At one of its ends the junction is not consistent with the germline gene, which may arise from a read error. V usage is TRBV12-3 or TRBV12-4 and J usage is TRBJ2-2; D is perhaps TRBD1 or TRBD2 (5 bases each). The CDR3 covers 14 residues. The CDR3 coding sequence is TGTGCCAGCAGTTTAGACAGGTCCGCCGGGAAGCTGTTTTTT. It is translated as CASSLDRSAGKLFF.